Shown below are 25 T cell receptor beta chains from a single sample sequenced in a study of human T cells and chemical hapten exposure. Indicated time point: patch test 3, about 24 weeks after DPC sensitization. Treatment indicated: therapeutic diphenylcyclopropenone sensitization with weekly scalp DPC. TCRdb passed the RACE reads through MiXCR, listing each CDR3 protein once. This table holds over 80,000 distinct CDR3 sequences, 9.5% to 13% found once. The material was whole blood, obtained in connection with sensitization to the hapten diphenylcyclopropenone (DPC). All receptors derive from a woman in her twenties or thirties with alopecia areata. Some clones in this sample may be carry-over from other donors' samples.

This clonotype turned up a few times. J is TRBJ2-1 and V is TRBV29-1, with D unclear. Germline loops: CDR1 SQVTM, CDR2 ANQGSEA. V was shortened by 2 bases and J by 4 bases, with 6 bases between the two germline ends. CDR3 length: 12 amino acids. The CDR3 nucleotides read TGCAGCGTTGAATACGGATACAATGAGCAGTTCTTC. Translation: CSVEYGYNEQFF.

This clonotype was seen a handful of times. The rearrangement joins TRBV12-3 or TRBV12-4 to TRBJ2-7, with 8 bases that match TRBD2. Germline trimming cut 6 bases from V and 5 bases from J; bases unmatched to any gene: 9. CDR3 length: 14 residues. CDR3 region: CASSRRGGRDEQYF. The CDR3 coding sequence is TGTGCCAGCAGCCGGCGCGGGGGGCGCGACGAGCAGTACTTC.

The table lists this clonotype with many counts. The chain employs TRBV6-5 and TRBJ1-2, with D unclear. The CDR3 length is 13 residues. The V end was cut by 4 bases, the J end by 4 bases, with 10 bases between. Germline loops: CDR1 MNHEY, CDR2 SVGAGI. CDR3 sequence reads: CASSSSKSYGYTF. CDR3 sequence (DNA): TGTGCCAGCAGTTCGTCAAAGAGCTATGGCTACACCTTC.

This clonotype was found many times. The CDR3 DNA follows: TGTGCCAGCAGTGAATCCCGAGGGGTACGAGAGACCCAGTACTTC. Encoded protein: CASSESRGVRETQYF. J is TRBJ2-5 and V is TRBV25-1; either TRBD1 or TRBD2 may supply D (5 bases each). Germline lookup yields CDR1 MGHDK and CDR2 SYGVNS. The CDR3 runs to 15 residues. V lost 1 base and J 4 bases, leaving 13 bases between the germline ends.

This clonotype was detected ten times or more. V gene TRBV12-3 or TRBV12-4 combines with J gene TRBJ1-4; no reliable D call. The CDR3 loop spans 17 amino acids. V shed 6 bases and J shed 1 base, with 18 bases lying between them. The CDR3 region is CASSRTAFEGTNEKLFF. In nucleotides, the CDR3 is TGTGCCAGCAGCCGGACCGCTTTTGAGGGAACTAATGAAAAACTGTTTTTT.

CDR3: CASSDGGRTGELFF. CDR3 sequence (DNA): TGCGCCAGCAGTGATGGGGGGCGGACCGGGGAGCTGTTTTTT. This rearrangement joins TRBV10-2 to TRBJ2-2; D may be TRBD1 or TRBD2 (6 bases each). In germline, CDR1 is WSHSY, CDR2 SAAADI. The CDR3 extends over 14 amino acids. With 3 bases removed from V and 5 bases from J, the gap between germline ends came to 10 bases.

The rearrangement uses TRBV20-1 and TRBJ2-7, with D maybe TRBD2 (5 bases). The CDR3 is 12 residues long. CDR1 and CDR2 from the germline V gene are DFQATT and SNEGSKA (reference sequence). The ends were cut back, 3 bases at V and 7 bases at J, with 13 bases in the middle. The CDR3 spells CSARRDLGEQYV. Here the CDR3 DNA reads TGCAGTGCTAGGAGGGATCTCGGGGAGCAGTACGTC.

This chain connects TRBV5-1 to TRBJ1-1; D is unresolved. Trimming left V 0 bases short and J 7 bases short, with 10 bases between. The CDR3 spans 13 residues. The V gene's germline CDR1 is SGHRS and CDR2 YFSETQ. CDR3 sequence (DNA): TGCGCCAGCAGCTTGGTTCCGGGAAGTGAAGCTTTCTTT. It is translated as CASSLVPGSEAFF.

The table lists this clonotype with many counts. Here the CDR3 reads CASSLFGDYNSPLHF. CDR3 coding DNA: TGTGCCAGCAGTTTATTTGGGGACTATAATTCACCCCTCCACTTT. The V and J genes are TRBV28 and TRBJ1-6; D is unclear. Between the trimmed V and J ends, which lost 1 base and 3 bases, there was a span of 7 bases. CDR1 is MDHEN, CDR2 SYDVKM, per germline. The CDR3 loop spans 15 amino acids.

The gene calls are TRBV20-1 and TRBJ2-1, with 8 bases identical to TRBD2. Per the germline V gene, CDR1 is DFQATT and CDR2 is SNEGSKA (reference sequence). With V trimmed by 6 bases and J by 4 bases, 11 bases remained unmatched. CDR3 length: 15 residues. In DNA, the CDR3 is TGCAGTGCCATACGGGCTAGCGGGTCATACAATGAGCAGTTCTTC. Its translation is CSAIRASGSYNEQFF.

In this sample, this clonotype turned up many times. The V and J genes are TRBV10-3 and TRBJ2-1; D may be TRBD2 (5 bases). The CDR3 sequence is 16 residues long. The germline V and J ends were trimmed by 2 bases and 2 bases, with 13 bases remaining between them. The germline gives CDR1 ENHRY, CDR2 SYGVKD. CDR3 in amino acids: CAISEPGRLTYNEQFF. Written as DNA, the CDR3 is TGTGCCATCAGTGAGCCTGGGAGATTGACCTACAATGAGCAGTTCTTC.

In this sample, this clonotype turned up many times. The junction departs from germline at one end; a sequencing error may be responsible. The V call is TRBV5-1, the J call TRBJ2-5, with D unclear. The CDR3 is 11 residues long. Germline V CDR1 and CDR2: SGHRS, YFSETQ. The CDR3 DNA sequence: TGTGCCAGCAGCCTTCAAGAGACCCAGTACTTC. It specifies CASSLQETQYF.

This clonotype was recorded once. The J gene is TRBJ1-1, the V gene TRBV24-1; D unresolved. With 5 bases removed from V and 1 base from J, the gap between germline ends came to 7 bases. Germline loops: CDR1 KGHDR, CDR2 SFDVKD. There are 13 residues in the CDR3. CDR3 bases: TGTGCCACCAGTGCCCCAGGGAACACTGAAGCTTTCTTT. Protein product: CATSAPGNTEAFF.

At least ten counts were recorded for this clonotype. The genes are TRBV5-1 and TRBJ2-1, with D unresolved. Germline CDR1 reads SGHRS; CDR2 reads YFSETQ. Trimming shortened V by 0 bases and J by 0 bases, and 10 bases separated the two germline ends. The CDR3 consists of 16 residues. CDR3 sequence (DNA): TGCGCCAGCAGCTTGGAAGAGCGTAGCTCCTACAATGAGCAGTTCTTC. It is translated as CASSLEERSSYNEQFF. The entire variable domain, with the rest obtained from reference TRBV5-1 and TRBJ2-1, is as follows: KAGVTQTPRYLIKTRGQQVTLSCSPISGHRSVSWYQQTPGQGLQFLFEYFSETQRNKGNFPGRFSGRQFSNSRSEMNVSTLELGDSALYLCASSLEERSSYNEQFFGPGTRLTVL.

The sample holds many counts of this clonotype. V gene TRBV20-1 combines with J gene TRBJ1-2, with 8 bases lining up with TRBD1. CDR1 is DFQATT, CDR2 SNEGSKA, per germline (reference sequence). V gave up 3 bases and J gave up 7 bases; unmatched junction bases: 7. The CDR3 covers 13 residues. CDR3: CSASNQGALGYTF. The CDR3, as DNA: TGCAGTGCTAGCAACCAGGGGGCACTTGGCTACACCTTC.

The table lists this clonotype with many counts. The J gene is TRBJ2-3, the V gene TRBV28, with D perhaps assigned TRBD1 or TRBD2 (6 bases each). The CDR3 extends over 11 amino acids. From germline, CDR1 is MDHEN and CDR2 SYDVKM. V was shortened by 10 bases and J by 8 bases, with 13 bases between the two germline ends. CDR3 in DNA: TGTGCCACCCTTGAGGGGGGTACGCAGTATTTT. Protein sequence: CATLEGGTQYF.

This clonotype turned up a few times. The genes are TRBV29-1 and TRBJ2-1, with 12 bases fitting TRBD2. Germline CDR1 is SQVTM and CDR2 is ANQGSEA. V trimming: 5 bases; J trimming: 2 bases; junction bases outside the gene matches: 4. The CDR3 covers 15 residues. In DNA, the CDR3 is TGCAGCGTTACCGGGACTAGCGGGCCCTACAATGAGCAGTTCTTC. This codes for CSVTGTSGPYNEQFF.

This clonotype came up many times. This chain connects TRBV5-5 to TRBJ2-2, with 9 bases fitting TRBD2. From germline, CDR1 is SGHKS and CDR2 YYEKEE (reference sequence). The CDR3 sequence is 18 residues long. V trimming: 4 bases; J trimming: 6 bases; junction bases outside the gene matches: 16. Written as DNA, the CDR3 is TGTGCCAGCAGCCCCGGGGTAGCGGGAGAGTTAGTCGCCGGGGAGCTGTTTTTT. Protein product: CASSPGVAGELVAGELFF.

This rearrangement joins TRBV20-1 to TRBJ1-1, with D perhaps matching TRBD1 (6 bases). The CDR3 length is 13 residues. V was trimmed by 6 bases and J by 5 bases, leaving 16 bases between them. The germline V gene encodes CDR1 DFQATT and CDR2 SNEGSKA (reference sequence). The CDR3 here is CSATNRAGTEAFF. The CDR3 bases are TGCAGTGCAACAAACAGGGCGGGGACTGAAGCTTTCTTT.

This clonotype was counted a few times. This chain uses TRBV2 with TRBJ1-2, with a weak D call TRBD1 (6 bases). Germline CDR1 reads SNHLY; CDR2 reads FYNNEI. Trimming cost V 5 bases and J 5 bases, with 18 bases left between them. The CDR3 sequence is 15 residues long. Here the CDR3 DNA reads TGTGCCAGCAGTCCCCAGGGGAGCGTAAAGTATGGCTACACCTTC. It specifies CASSPQGSVKYGYTF.

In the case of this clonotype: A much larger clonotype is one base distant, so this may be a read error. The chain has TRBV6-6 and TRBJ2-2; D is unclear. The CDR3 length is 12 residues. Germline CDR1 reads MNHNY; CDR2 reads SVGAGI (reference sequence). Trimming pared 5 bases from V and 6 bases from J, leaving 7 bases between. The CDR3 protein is CASSQNAGELFF. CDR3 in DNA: TGTGCCAGCAGTCAAAACGCCGGGGAGCTGTTTTTT.

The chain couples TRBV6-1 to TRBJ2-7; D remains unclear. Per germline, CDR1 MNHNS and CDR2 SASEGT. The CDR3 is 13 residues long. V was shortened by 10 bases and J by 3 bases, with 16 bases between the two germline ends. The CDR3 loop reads CAISRSPNYEQYV. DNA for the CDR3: TGTGCCATAAGTCGGAGCCCGAACTACGAGCAGTACGTC.

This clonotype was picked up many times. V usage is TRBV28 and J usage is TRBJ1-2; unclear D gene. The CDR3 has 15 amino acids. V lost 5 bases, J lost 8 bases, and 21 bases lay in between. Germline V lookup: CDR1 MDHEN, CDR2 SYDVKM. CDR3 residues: CASSPTNHGLVGYTF. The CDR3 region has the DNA TGTGCCAGCAGTCCCACAAATCATGGACTGGTCGGCTACACCTTC.

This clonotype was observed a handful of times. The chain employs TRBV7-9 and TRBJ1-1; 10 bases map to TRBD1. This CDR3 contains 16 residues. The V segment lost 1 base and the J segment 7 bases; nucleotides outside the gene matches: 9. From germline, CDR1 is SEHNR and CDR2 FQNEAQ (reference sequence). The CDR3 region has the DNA TGTGCCAGCAGCTTAGGTCCTGTTGGACAGGGGGGTGAAGCTTTCTTT. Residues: CASSLGPVGQGGEAFF.

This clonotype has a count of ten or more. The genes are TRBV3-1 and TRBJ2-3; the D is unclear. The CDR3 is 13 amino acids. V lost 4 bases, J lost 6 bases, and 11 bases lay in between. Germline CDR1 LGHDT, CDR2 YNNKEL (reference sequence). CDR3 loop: CASSPRFSDTQYF. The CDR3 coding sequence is TGTGCCAGCAGCCCGAGGTTCAGCGATACGCAGTATTTT.